This T cell receptor beta chain was sequenced in a study of vaccination effects on CD4 cells after COVID-19. Study-level findings and limits: Pronounced clonal contraction occurred in clones induced by infection and by vaccine late after vaccination.

Antigen-specific CD4+ T cells were first expanded with viral peptide pools by the ViraFEST assay and only then sequenced. Between days 9 and 11 of culture, CD4+ T cells were separated out. No vaccinee had earlier SARS-CoV-2 infection, and nucleocapsid antibodies were negative. In culture with around 10 IU/ml IL-2 and 9 to 10 ug/ml peptides, PBMC were grown at 1.5 million to 2 million per well. The table came from immunoSEQ multiplex PCR; TCRdb's copy has only in-frame clones and leaves some out. The repertoire holds roughly 65,000 clones, 70% to 80% seen once, with 2.8% in the top ten. To note about this clone: What it recognizes is unknown.

Germline-derived CDR1 and CDR2 are MNHEY and SVGAGI. V lost 5 bases and J lost 7; bases outside the gene matches: 9. This CDR3 region has 15 residues. This rearrangement joins TRBV6-5 to TRBJ1-4, with 8 bases identical to TRBD1. The source material was CD4+ T cells from PBMCs cultured with HCoV-NL63 spike peptides, sampled before COVID-19 vaccination. The receptor comes from a human donor who received a COVID-19 vaccine. The CDR3 DNA is TGTGCCAGCAGTCCGGCAGGGGGCGGCGGTGAAAAACTGTTTTTT. Translating gives CASSPAGGGGEKLFF.